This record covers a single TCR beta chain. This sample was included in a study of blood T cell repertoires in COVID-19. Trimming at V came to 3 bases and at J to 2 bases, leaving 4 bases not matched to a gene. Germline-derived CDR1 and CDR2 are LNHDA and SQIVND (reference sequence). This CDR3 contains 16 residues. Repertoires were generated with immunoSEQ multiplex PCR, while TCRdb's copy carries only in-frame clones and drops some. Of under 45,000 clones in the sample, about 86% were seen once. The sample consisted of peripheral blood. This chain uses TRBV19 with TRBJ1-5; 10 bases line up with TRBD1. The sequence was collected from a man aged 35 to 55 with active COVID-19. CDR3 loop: CASSIRTGGRNQPQHF. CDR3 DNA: TGTGCCAGTAGTATCAGGACAGGGGGGCGCAATCAGCCCCAGCATTTT.